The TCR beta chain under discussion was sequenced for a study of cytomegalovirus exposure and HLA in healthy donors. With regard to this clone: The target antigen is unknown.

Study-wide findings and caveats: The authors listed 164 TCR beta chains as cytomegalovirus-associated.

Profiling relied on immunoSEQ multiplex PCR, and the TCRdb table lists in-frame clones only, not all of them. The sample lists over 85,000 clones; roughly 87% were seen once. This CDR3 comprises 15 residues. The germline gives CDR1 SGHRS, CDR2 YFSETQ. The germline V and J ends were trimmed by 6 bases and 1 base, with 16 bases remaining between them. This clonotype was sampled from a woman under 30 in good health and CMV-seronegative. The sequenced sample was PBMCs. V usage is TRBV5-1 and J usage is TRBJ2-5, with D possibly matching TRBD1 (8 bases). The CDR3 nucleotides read TGCGCCAGCACCGCAGCGGGACAGGCCCAAGAGACCCAGTACTTC. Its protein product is CASTAAGQAQETQYF.